This entry features one T cell receptor beta chain sequence. Its matching antigen is unknown. This record comes from a study of blood T cells in healthy people across ages. Study-wide findings and caveats: Reliance upon unsorted PBMCs precluded definitive naive versus antigen-experienced comparison.

V was cut by 0 bases and J by 5 bases, with 13 bases left in between. Germline CDR1 and CDR2: LGHNA and YSLEER. The CDR3 covers 16 residues. A second PCR, run for roughly 6 to 11 cycles, used a sample-barcoded 5' primer plus a J-beta primer mix. Every cDNA was tagged by a template-switch adaptor with 12 random nucleotides. TCRdb called the 5' RACE reads again in MiXCR, with one record for every CDR3 protein. This sample has 800,000 to 1,000,000 distinct CDR3 sequences, with about 48% found just once. This TCR came from a man aged 25-45 years in good health. The V gene is TRBV4-3, the J gene TRBJ2-2, with D perhaps matching TRBD1 or TRBD2 (5 bases each). Sequenced: blood. The CDR3 loop reads CASSQEQGERTGELFF. The CDR3 DNA reads TGCGCCAGCAGCCAAGAGCAAGGGGAGAGAACCGGGGAGCTGTTTTTT.